The entry below gives a single TCR beta chain sequence along with its context. This sample stems from a study of blood T cell repertoires in COVID-19. The table came from immunoSEQ multiplex PCR; TCRdb's copy has only in-frame clones and leaves some out. The top ten hold 0.45% to 0.6% of the sample, which has about 150,000 clones, approximately 80% seen once. Trimming took 0 bases from V and 4 from J, leaving 13 bases between them. Germline lookup yields CDR1 KGHSY and CDR2 FQNENV. This CDR3 is 16 amino acids long. The V and J genes are TRBV16 and TRBJ1-3, with D maybe TRBD1 (6 bases). This receptor was taken from a man in his fifties or sixties with acute or convalescent COVID-19. The source material was peripheral blood. Written as DNA, the CDR3 is TGTGCCAGCAGCCAATCGGCAGGGGCGACGGGAAACACCATATATTTT. Translated, it gives CASSQSAGATGNTIYF.